This T cell receptor (beta chain) was observed in a study of cytomegalovirus exposure and HLA in healthy donors (dated by TCRdb to the late 2010s). About the full investigation: According to an earlier analysis of 450 to 650 of the donors, 200 million or so T cells yielded some 110 million unique TCR beta sequences and 250 to 350 Gb of sequence data. An early release that covered about 600 HLA-typed donors contained approximately 290 gigabases of sequencing data and about 93 million unique TCR sequences. The genetic ancestry cluster associated with self-reported Caucasian donors included around four fifths of the roughly 400 genotyped donors. The aim of the study was to test whether cataloging public T cell receptors could identify signatures of past pathogen exposure. The study used immunosequencing to profile the T cell repertoires of more than 650 subjects and linked those repertoires to cytomegalovirus serostatus. Besides the first cohort of under 700 subjects, a separate validation cohort made up of over 100 different subjects was used. To predict cytomegalovirus infection status, the study brought together high-throughput TCR immunosequencing, statistical association of individual TCRs with disease status, and machine learning. To study patterns of TCR occurrence, a later analysis re-analyzed previously published TCR beta repertoires from 666 donors and added high-resolution HLA genotyping. The later analysis used no new phenotypic data to find candidate immune exposures, relying instead on TCR beta sequences and their occurrence across donors. An earlier analysis of 587 of the donors used high-throughput TCR beta sequencing to judge whether each TCR beta V gene segment behaved as functional or pseudogenic. Donor age, sex, ethnicity and CMV serostatus were compiled together with the repertoire data. Genome-wide SNP genotypes for about three fifths of the roughly 670 donors were used in a later genetic analysis, which treated that subset as a discovery cohort. All discovery cohort repertoires had been generated on a single sequencing platform. HLA typing covered class I and class II loci at four-digit resolution. The number of donors typed differed by locus, with 629-630 for A, B, C, DRB1 and DQB1, 522 for DQA1, under 610 for DPA1, and around 450 for DPB1. About five DR-DQ haplotypes were treated as single units for association and clustering because of strong linkage in the cohort. Across approximately 420 genotyped donors of the cohort, an average of roughly 250,000 unique TCR beta nucleotide sequences per donor were sequenced, and approximately 17% of those sequences were non-productive.

CDR1 is given as SEHNR and CDR2 as FQNEAQ, both from the germline V gene (reference sequence). The CDR3 contains 14 residues, cysteine and phenylalanine counted. Only CDR3 DNA is held: 42 bases, read in frame from base 1. Cut back by 1 base and 3 bases, the V and J ends lie 7 bases apart. The investigation overall reported the following: A cluster of highly shared sequence variants was judged likely to be a technical artifact of the sequencing pipeline. A few of the identified cytomegalovirus-associated TCR beta chains were confirmed in vitro to be specific for cytomegalovirus antigens. HLA typing was unavailable for some donors at each locus, so association tests used only the typed subset. Assigning TCR associations to individual alleles was difficult when HLA alleles, especially DR and DQ, strongly co-occurred. A further reported finding was that TCR beta sequences accurately predicted the HLA-A and HLA-B alleles for most subjects in the first cohort. Compared with equally common non-associated chains, HLA-associated TCR beta chains in a later analysis were more clonally expanded and had lower generation probabilities. Roughly uniform sequencing depth across donors was assumed in presence/absence analyses, although this assumption may not hold. In an earlier analysis of approximately 590 of the donors, most TCR beta V segments appeared in productive rearrangements about 90% or about 30% of the time, broadly matching IMGT annotations. The classifier was reported to diagnose cytomegalovirus status with high specificity and sensitivity in both the original and validation cohorts. The authors suggested that the approach could potentially be generalized to other disease states and immunological phenotypes. An association between a missense DCLRE1C variant and V-gene and J-gene trimming of TCR beta chains was found in a later genetic analysis and replicated in an independent cohort. Linkage disequilibrium might explain the correlated functional status among segregating V segments, but an unknown experimental factor could not be excluded. In the study, 150 to 200 TCR beta chains were listed as associated with cytomegalovirus. In a later analysis, several top co-occurrence clusters were reported to appear linked to parvovirus B19, influenza, CMV and Epstein-Barr virus. According to a later analysis, most CMV-associated TCR beta chains appeared to be HLA-restricted, and the HLA associations seemed to be driven largely by CMV exposure. Specific HLA alleles were associated with over 15,000 TCR beta sequences at a false discovery rate of 0.05 in a later analysis. Immune exposure information for the cohort was limited to CMV serostatus. In a later analysis, TCR association rates were found to vary across HLA loci, with the most associated TCRs seen for DRB1 alleles and the fewest for HLA-C alleles. Some IMGT-functional V segments, including TRBV6-2 and TRBV6-3, could not be told apart with the 87-base-pair reads, so those segments were excluded. Across donors, most TCR sequences were observed very rarely, whereas some public TCRs were present in many individuals. Because counts were too low, roughly 16 rarely observed V segments, including chromosome 9 orphons, were excluded from the earlier analysis of around 640 of the donors. The cohort was sequenced for TCR beta chains only, and without alpha or paired-chain data the features that could be detected were limited. In a later genetic analysis, fewer N-insertions in productive TCRs were reported among donors in an Asian-associated ancestry cluster than the roughly 700-donor mean.

Libraries were prepared through the immunoSEQ multiplex PCR assay. A mixture of 60 forward primers for TCR Vbeta segments and 13 reverse primers for TCR Jbeta segments was used in the multiplex PCR. The CDR3 region of rearranged TCR beta genes was amplified from genomic DNA by a multiplex PCR assay. The Illumina HiSeq System was used to sequence the amplified TCR beta libraries as 87-base-pair reads. The paper's data handling went like this. A later analysis counted some 80 million unique TCR beta chains across the 600 to 850 repertoires, and some 11 million of these chains were shared by at least two donors. Raw reads were error-corrected and collapsed into unique sequences with a nearest-neighbor algorithm that merged closely related sequences to remove PCR and sequencing errors. CDR3 sequences were aligned to IMGT reference sequences to assign V, D and J gene segments. For a sequence to be retained, a match of at least six nucleotides was required to both a V gene segment and a J gene segment. A rearrangement was called productive if the CDR3 had no stop codons and remained in frame with V and J, and every other rearrangement was called non-productive. CDR3 was defined according to IMGT convention as the region running from the second conserved V-encoded cysteine to the conserved J-encoded phenylalanine. Sequences without an unambiguous match to a single V gene segment were excluded from the earlier analysis of 587 of the donors. An earlier analysis of fewer than 650 of the donors classified V segments as functional when productive rearrangements were above 56.7% and as segregating when the standard deviation between donors was above 5%. To diagnose cytomegalovirus status from the catalog of TCR beta chain sequences, a statistical classification framework was built. In a later analysis, V and J genes were assigned by comparing TCR nucleotide sequences against IMGT/GENE-DB human TR gene sequences. Using the TCRdist pipeline, a later analysis assigned CDR3 sequences along with most-parsimonious VDJ recombination scenarios. In a later analysis, every TCR beta chain was defined by the combination of its CDR3 amino acid sequence and its V-gene family, and reads without a unique V-gene family were dropped. A later analysis removed several hundred highly shared, low-generation-probability nucleotide sequences to deal with suspected cross-contamination and a sequencing artifact. In a later analysis, a clonal expansion index for each public chain was calculated from normalized within-repertoire ranks of inferred template counts. Generation probabilities in a later analysis came from a VDJ recombination model fitted to out-of-frame rearrangements, and those results were checked against IGoR. Hypergeometric tests were used in a later analysis to score TCR-TCR, TCR-HLA and TCR-CMV co-occurrence, with a repertoire-size bias correction applied to the TCR pairs. To estimate false discovery rates, a later analysis permuted the HLA or CMV assignments 20 times. In a later analysis, co-occurring TCRs were grouped using DBSCAN, with TCRdist sequence similarity added in when clustering inside HLA-allele-positive subsets. For co-occurrence clustering, repertoires with fewer than 30,000 or more than 120,000 public chains were excluded, along with roughly 5 repertoires with anomalous nucleotide sharing. TCRdb provides this immuneACCESS table in a form limited to in-frame rearrangements. Some clones are lacking; in checked studies, under half of them reflect an unresolved V gene, and why the rest are absent is not known. D and trimming come from the DNA, and the V and J calls and clone size come from that table. The sample table holds some 130,000 clones, of which 80% were seen once. Over 2% of the sample is taken by the ten largest.

In this sample, this clone turned up a few times. The target of this receptor is not known. No quality values exist for individual bases; no much larger clone is one base distant. The cohort consisted of some 670 healthy bone marrow donors. All cohort members were sampled while nominally healthy, although unrecorded immune exposures were likely present. The donor tested CMV seronegative and was one of the 352 seronegative cohort members. A peripheral blood sample was provided by each donor, and peripheral blood mononuclear cells were used for TCR beta sequencing. Genomic DNA was extracted from the blood cell samples with the Qiagen DNeasy Blood Extraction Kit.

The clonotype comes from a man aged 25 to 40 in good health and CMV-seronegative. Sequenced: PBMCs. The rearrangement combines TRBV7-9 with TRBJ2-1; a tentative D match to TRBD2 spans 6 bases. In nucleotide form, the sequence is TGTGCCAGCAGCTTAGGGGGACTCTACAATGAGCAGTTCTTC. It specifies CASSLGGLYNEQFF.